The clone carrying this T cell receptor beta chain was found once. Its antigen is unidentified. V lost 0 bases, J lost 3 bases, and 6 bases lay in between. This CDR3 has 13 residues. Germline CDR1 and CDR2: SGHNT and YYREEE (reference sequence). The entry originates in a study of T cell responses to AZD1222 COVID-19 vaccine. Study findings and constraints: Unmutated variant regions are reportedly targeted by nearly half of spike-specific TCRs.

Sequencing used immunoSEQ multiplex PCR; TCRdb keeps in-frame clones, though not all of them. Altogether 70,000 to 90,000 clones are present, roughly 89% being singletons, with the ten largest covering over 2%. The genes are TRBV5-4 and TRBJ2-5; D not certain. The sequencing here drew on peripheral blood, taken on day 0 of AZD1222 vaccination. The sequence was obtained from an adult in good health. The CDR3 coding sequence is TGTGCCAGCAGCTTGGTGAAGGAAGAGACCCAGTACTTC. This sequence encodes CASSLVKEETQYF.